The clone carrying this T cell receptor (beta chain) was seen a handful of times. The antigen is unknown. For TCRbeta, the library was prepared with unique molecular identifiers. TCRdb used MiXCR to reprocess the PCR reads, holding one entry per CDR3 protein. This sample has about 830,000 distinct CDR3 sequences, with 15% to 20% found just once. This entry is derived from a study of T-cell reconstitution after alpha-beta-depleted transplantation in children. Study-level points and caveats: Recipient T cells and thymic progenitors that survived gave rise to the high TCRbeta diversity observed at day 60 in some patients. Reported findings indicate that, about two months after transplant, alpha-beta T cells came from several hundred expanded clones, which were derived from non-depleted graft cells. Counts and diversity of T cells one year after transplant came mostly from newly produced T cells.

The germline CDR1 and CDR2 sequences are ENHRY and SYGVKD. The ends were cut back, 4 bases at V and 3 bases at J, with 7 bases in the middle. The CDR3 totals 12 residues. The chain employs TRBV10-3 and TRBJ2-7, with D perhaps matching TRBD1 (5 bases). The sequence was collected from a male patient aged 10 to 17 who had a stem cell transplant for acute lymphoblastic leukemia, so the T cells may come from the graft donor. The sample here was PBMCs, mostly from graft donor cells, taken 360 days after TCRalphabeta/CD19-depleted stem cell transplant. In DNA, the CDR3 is TGTGCCATCAGTGGACAGAACTACGAGCAGTACTTC. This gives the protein CAISGQNYEQYF.